This T cell receptor (beta chain) was sequenced for a study of T-cell reconstitution after alpha-beta-depleted transplantation in children (dated by TCRdb to the mid-2010s). About the full investigation: The study quantitatively tracked T-cell immune reconstitution after TCRalphabeta/CD19-depleted allogeneic hematopoietic cell transplantation in children using TCR repertoire profiling. The investigation overall reported the following: Hyperexpanded clone frequencies declined over subsequent months; after one year, T-cell counts and TCRbeta diversity were mostly attributed to newly produced T cells. In some patients, the high TCRbeta diversity seen at day 60 was put down to recipient T cells and intrathymic progenitors that had survived conditioning. About two months after transplant, the apparently early recovery of alphabetaT-cell counts reportedly depended on just several hundred clones that had expanded rapidly and came from non-depleted graft cells.

The library was built by means of PCR. Reads for this sample came from an Illumina HiSeq 2500. TCR library preparation used molecular barcoding, with unique molecular identifiers applied to normalize quantification of the TCRbeta repertoire. TCRdb passed the public sequencing reads through fastp at Q25 and MiXCR, retaining productive beta sequences. Merged by CDR3 protein, the rows form single entries marked with the most common genes and DNA. Recorded for this sample are over 200,000 distinct CDR3 sequences; about a tenth of them occurred a single time. Jointly, the top ten make up roughly 30% of the sample. What the treatment or condition label conveys for this sample: allogeneic hematopoietic cell transplantation with graft depleted of TCRalphabeta T cells and CD19 B cells. TCRalphabeta/CD19-depleted allogeneic hematopoietic cell grafts were given to the transplant recipients, all of whom were children.

This clonotype was counted many times. There is no known antigen for this receptor. One base away there is no much larger clone; base qualities are not given. This receptor was obtained from a child under two years old with acute myeloid leukemia, due to receive a stem cell transplant. The starting material was PBMCs, obtained before TCRalphabeta/CD19-depleted stem cell transplant.

The CDR3 protein is CASTPQRGQGTYEQYF. The sequenced DNA: TGTGCCAGCACCCCCCAGCGGGGACAGGGGACCTACGAGCAGTACTTC. The chain joins TRBV6-2 or TRBV6-3 to TRBJ2-7; 10 of the junction bases match TRBD1. The CDR3 starts with the cysteine, ends with the phenylalanine, and has 16 residues. The retained sequence is limited to the CDR3, 48 bases, with the frame set at the first base. The germline V gene yields MNHEY for CDR1 and SVGEGT for CDR2. Relative to germline, V is missing 7 bases and J is missing 2 bases, with 11 bases of the junction outside any gene match.